These 27 T cell receptor beta chains came from one sample sequenced in a study of technical replicates of blood from a handful of donors. Profiled with immunoSEQ multiplex PCR; TCRdb holds only in-frame clones, not every one. The data show approximately 94,000 clones, around 96% seen once. Specimen: T cells isolated from PBMCs. Receptors were obtained from a human donor in good health.

The chain carries TRBV12-5 and TRBJ2-6, with 7 bases aligning to TRBD2. Per the germline V gene, CDR1 is LGHNT and CDR2 is FRNRAP. The CDR3 is made up of 15 amino acids. V shed 3 bases and J 2 bases; nucleotides not matched to a gene: 1. CDR3 bases: TGTGCTAGTGGTTTAGGGAGGGCTGGGGCCAACGTCCTGACTTTC. As protein: CASGLGRAGANVLTF. Full variable domain (outside the CDR3, taken from reference TRBV12-5 and TRBJ2-6): DARVTQTPRHKVTEMGQEVTMRCQPILGHNTVFWYRQTMMQGLELLAYFRNRAPLDDSGMPKDRFSAEMPDATLATLKIQPSEPRDSAVYFCASGLGRAGANVLTFGAGSRLTVL.

This clone appeared a single time. J is TRBJ2-1 and V is TRBV6-1; 12 bases align to TRBD2. With 1 base clipped from V and 4 bases from J, the junction kept 2 bases outside the gene matches. The CDR3 is 16 amino acids. Per the germline V gene, CDR1 is MNHNS and CDR2 is SASEGT. The CDR3 sequence is CASSEDLAGGYNEQFF. DNA of the CDR3: TGTGCCAGCAGTGAAGATCTAGCGGGAGGGTACAATGAGCAGTTCTTC.

The V and J genes are TRBV5-1 and TRBJ1-1; D is perhaps TRBD1 (6 bases). Trimming took off 1 base at V and 1 base at J, with 11 bases between the two ends. The CDR3 is made up of 15 amino acids. Germline lookup yields CDR1 SGHRS and CDR2 YFSETQ. The CDR3, as DNA: TGCGCCAGCAGCTTGCTTCAGGGGCGGAACACTGAAGCTTTCTTT. Protein: CASSLLQGRNTEAFF.

This clone was seen once. V is TRBV5-1 and J is TRBJ2-5; 8 bases match TRBD2. V dropped 0 bases and J dropped 5; count of bases not matched to a gene: 15. The CDR3 spans 18 residues. CDR1 and CDR2 from the germline V gene are SGHRS and YFSETQ. The CDR3 loop reads CASSLAPGFTSGRETQYF. For the CDR3, the DNA is TGCGCCAGCAGCTTGGCCCCAGGGTTCACTAGCGGAAGGGAGACCCAGTACTTC.

The table lists this clone with a count of one. The rearrangement joins TRBV11-2 to TRBJ2-3; TRBD2 matches 8 bases. The J segment lost 3 bases and the V segment lost 5 bases, leaving 10 bases of the junction unmatched. The CDR3 spans 16 residues. Per germline, CDR1 SGHAT and CDR2 FQNNGV. The CDR3 spells CASSTGLGARTDTQYF. CDR3 DNA sequence: TGTGCCAGCAGCACGGGACTAGGAGCGAGAACAGATACGCAGTATTTT.

The table lists this clone with a few counts. Other DNA sequences within the sample encode an identical CDR3. The chain couples TRBV10-3 to TRBJ2-5; possible D gene TRBD1, 6 bases. The length of the CDR3 is 13 residues. Per germline, CDR1 ENHRY and CDR2 SYGVKD. Trimming pared 2 bases from V and 5 bases from J, leaving 9 bases between. The CDR3 DNA reads as TGTGCCATCAGTGAGGCTAGGGGGGAGACCCAGTACTTC. It specifies CAISEARGETQYF.

V and J are TRBV28 and TRBJ1-3; D unclear. V lost 5 bases and J lost 1, with 3 bases in between. Germline lookup yields CDR1 MDHEN and CDR2 SYDVKM. The CDR3 is made up of 12 amino acids. As DNA, the CDR3 is TGTGCCAGCAGTCTTTCTGGAAACACCATATATTTT. Its protein is CASSLSGNTIYF.

The chain employs TRBV19 and TRBJ2-7, with 9 bases aligning to TRBD1. The junction had 8 bases not matched to a gene; V was cut back by 6 bases and J by 5 bases. In germline, CDR1 is LNHDA, CDR2 SQIVND (reference sequence). The CDR3 consists of 14 residues. CDR3 DNA sequence: TGTGCCAGTAGGCATGGGACAGGGATAGACGAGCAGTACTTC. It codes for CASRHGTGIDEQYF.

The CDR3 loop reads CASSTGIGDTQYF. Written as DNA, the CDR3 is TGTGCCAGTAGCACAGGGATTGGAGATACGCAGTATTTT. The J gene is TRBJ2-3, the V gene TRBV19; D may be TRBD1 (6 bases). Between the trimmed V and J ends, which lost 6 bases and 5 bases, there was a span of 12 bases. CDR1 is LNHDA, CDR2 SQIVND, per germline (reference sequence). The CDR3 is 13 residues long.

The chain recombines TRBV5-8 with TRBJ1-5, with a possible D match to TRBD1 (5 bases). V gave up 0 bases and J gave up 0 bases, with 10 bases separating them. Per germline, CDR1 SGHTS and CDR2 YDEGEE. This CDR3 has 16 amino acids. This chain's CDR3 is CASSLGRGFSNQPQHF. CDR3 nucleotides: TGTGCCAGCAGCTTGGGGAGGGGCTTTAGCAATCAGCCCCAGCATTTT.

This chain joins TRBV4-1 and TRBJ1-1; 10 nucleotides align to TRBD1. Looked up from germline, CDR1 is MGHRA and CDR2 is YSYEKL. V shed 1 base, J shed 1 base, and the junction held 9 bases outside the gene matches. The CDR3 sequence is 18 residues long. In DNA, the CDR3 is TGCGCCAGCAGCCAAGCTTCAACCGGGACAGGGGCGAACACTGAAGCTTTCTTT. Its translation is CASSQASTGTGANTEAFF.

V is TRBV14 and J is TRBJ2-3; tentative D call: TRBD1 (6 bases). The CDR3 consists of 17 residues. Germline lookup yields CDR1 SGHDN and CDR2 FVKESK. Deletions cut 0 bases from V and 0 bases from J, with 13 bases between. The CDR3 loop reads CASSQDPGQYSTDTQYF. CDR3 DNA sequence: TGTGCCAGCAGCCAAGACCCCGGACAGTATAGCACAGATACGCAGTATTTT.

The V call is TRBV7-3, the J call TRBJ2-7; 9 bases fit TRBD2. Trimming at V came to 5 bases and at J to 4 bases, leaving 9 bases not matched to a gene. The CDR3 runs 15 residues. The germline V gene has CDR1 SGHTA and CDR2 FQGTGA. CDR3 residues: CASSILGLATYEQYF. CDR3 sequence (DNA): TGTGCCAGCAGCATATTAGGACTAGCGACTTACGAGCAGTACTTC. The whole variable domain, remainder taken from reference TRBV7-3 and TRBJ2-7, is GAGVSQTPSNKVTEKGKYVELRCDPISGHTALYWYRQSLGQGPEFLIYFQGTGAADDSGLPNDRFFAVRPEGSVSTLKIQRTERGDSAVYLCASSILGLATYEQYFGPGTRLTVT.

The chain combines TRBV9 with TRBJ2-2; D gene uncertain. This CDR3 contains 15 residues. Germline V CDR1 and CDR2: SGDLS, YYNGEE. V was shortened by 3 bases and J by 5 bases, with 14 bases between the two germline ends. In DNA, the CDR3 is TGTGCCAGCAGCGCATCCTTCTTCGCGACCGGGGAGCTGTTTTTT. Translated, it gives CASSASFFATGELFF.

The rearrangement joins TRBV5-6 to TRBJ2-7; 11 bases fit TRBD1. The V gene's germline CDR1 is SGHDT and CDR2 YYEEEE. The ends lost 2 bases at V and 3 bases at J; junction bases unmatched: 1. The CDR3 runs to 14 residues. CDR3 residues: CASSFGTGGYEQYF. The CDR3 DNA sequence: TGTGCCAGCAGCTTCGGGACAGGGGGCTACGAGCAGTACTTC.

The V call is TRBV15, the J call TRBJ2-7, with 8 bases aligning to TRBD1. J gave up 3 bases and V 8 bases, and 9 bases lay outside the gene matches. Germline CDR1 is LNHNV and CDR2 is YYDKDF (reference sequence). The CDR3 is 14 residues long. The CDR3 coding sequence is TGTGCCACCCGCCAGACAGGGGATTTCTACGAGCAGTACTTC. Its translation is CATRQTGDFYEQYF.

This rearrangement joins TRBV5-1 to TRBJ2-7; D might be TRBD1 (6 bases). V was shortened by 4 bases and J by 0 bases, with 17 bases between the two germline ends. This CDR3 is built from 16 residues. Germline V gene sequence: CDR1 SGHRS, CDR2 YFSETQ. The CDR3 DNA sequence: TGCGCCAGCAGCCTAGCCCCTGCGGACAGCTCCTACGAGCAGTACTTC. Its protein product is CASSLAPADSSYEQYF.

V is TRBV7-9 and J is TRBJ1-1; TRBD1 agrees at 7 bases. Germline V gene data show CDR1 as SEHNR and CDR2 as FQNEAQ (reference sequence). The CDR3 is 15 residues long. The V and J ends lost 4 bases and 0 bases, in that order; junction bases with no gene match: 5. The CDR3 coding sequence is TGTGCCAGCAGCTCCTCGACAGGGCTGAACACTGAAGCTTTCTTT. This encodes CASSSSTGLNTEAFF.

This clone has only a few counts. The chain combines TRBV2 with TRBJ2-1; 8 nucleotides agree with TRBD1. Germline V gives CDR1 SNHLY, CDR2 FYNNEI. CDR3 length equals 14 residues. The junction had 10 bases not matched to a gene; V was cut back by 7 bases and J by 8 bases. This CDR3 is CASIGGQGNHEQFF. In nucleotides, the CDR3 is TGTGCCAGCATAGGAGGACAGGGTAATCATGAGCAGTTCTTC.

This chain links TRBV5-4 with TRBJ1-1, with 7 bases that match TRBD1. Germline CDR1 SGHNT, CDR2 YYREEE (reference sequence). The CDR3 spans 11 residues. Trimming took 5 bases from V and 11 from J; bases not matched to a gene: 6. The CDR3 sequence is CASSEDRVAFF. CDR3 coding DNA: TGTGCCAGCAGTGAAGACAGGGTGGCTTTCTTT.

The V call is TRBV9, the J call TRBJ1-3; TRBD1 aligns across 8 bases. The V gene's germline CDR1 is SGDLS and CDR2 YYNGEE. This CDR3 has 15 amino acids. V trimming: 3 bases; J trimming: 4 bases; junction bases outside the gene matches: 6. CDR3 DNA sequence: TGTGCCAGCAGCGGACAGGGGTTGTTGGGAAACACCATATATTTT. It is translated as CASSGQGLLGNTIYF.

This chain uses TRBV7-2 with TRBJ2-7; TRBD2 matches 16 bases. Germline trimming cut 5 bases from V and 0 bases from J; bases unmatched to any gene: 4. CDR3 length: 17 amino acids. CDR1 SGHTA and CDR2 FQGNSA come from the germline V gene. The CDR3 sequence is CASSPGLAGGSSYEQYF. The CDR3 DNA sequence: TGTGCCAGCAGCCCGGGACTAGCGGGAGGGAGCTCCTACGAGCAGTACTTC.

The genes are TRBV7-2 and TRBJ2-7, with TRBD1 identical over 7 bases. CDR1 is SGHTA and CDR2 is FQGNSA in the germline V gene. The CDR3 has 15 amino acids. Trimming took 3 bases from V and 2 from J; bases not matched to a gene: 7. In nucleotides, the CDR3 is TGTGCCAGCAGCTTTGAGGTTGGACAGGCCTACGAGCAGTACTTC. Translated: CASSFEVGQAYEQYF.

This clone was detected only once. One junction end disagrees with the germline gene, perhaps due to a read error. The chain's CDR3 is CASILPGSPTHYGYTF. In DNA form, the CDR3 reads TGTGCCAGCATCTTACCAGGATCCCCCACTCACTATGGCTACACCTTC. J is TRBJ1-2 and V is TRBV7-2; D uncertain. Germline V gives CDR1 SGHTA, CDR2 FQGNSA. CDR3 length equals 16 residues.

The chain combines TRBV29-1 with TRBJ2-2; no firm D call. V lost 7 bases to trimming and J lost 2 bases, with 11 bases between them. CDR1 is SQVTM and CDR2 is ANQGSEA in the germline V gene. This CDR3 is built from 13 residues. The CDR3 DNA follows: TGCAGCGCCGAGGCACGTAACACCGGGGAGCTGTTTTTT. The encoded protein is CSAEARNTGELFF.

This clone was picked up one time. This chain connects TRBV10-3 to TRBJ2-3; unclear D gene. V lost 4 bases and J 2 bases, leaving 7 bases between the germline ends. Germline V lookup: CDR1 ENHRY, CDR2 SYGVKD. This CDR3 comprises 13 residues. Here the CDR3 reads CAISAEFTDTQYF. As DNA, the CDR3 is TGTGCCATCAGTGCTGAGTTCACAGATACGCAGTATTTT.

This clone was counted a single time. V and J are TRBV15 and TRBJ2-1; 13 bases map to TRBD2. This CDR3 contains 18 residues. The germline V gene encodes CDR1 LNHNV and CDR2 YYDKDF (reference sequence). The ends lost 3 bases at V and 0 bases at J; junction bases unmatched: 5. CDR3 region: CATSSLTSGRFSYNEQFF. In DNA form, the CDR3 reads TGTGCCACCAGCAGTCTGACTAGCGGGAGGTTCTCCTACAATGAGCAGTTCTTC.